The rows below give T cell receptor beta chains drawn from one sample of a study of T cell repertoires in cytomegalovirus infection. MiXCR, applied by TCRdb to the reads, yields one record per CDR3 protein. The sample carries about 260,000 distinct CDR3 sequences, roughly 15% recorded once. The sequenced sample was PBMCs. These receptors were taken from a human donor in good health (CMV status not recorded). Some clones in this sample may be carry-over from other donors' samples. Both conserved end residues are part of each CDR3. A D gene is named only where the DNA matches it firmly. Clone size is stated in some rows and not others, as once, few, many or a class when expanded.

CDR3: CASRIGTANTEAFF; DNA: TGTGCCAGCAGAATCGGGACAGCGAACACTGAAGCTTTCTTT; length: 14; V: TRBV27; D: TRBD1; J: TRBJ1-1; size: many
CDR3: CASSLDGQGFNEQFF; DNA: TGTGCCAGCAGCTTAGACGGACAGGGTTTCAATGAGCAGTTCTTC; length: 15; V: TRBV7-9; D: TRBD1; J: TRBJ2-1; size: many
CDR3: CASSPGSSLSKNIQYF; DNA: TGTGCCAGCAGCCCCGGGTCCTCTTTATCCAAAAACATTCAGTACTTC; length: 16; V: TRBV7-9; D: -; J: TRBJ2-4; size: many
CDR3: CASSSGTSEPDTQYF; DNA: TGTGCCAGCAGCAGCGGGACTAGTGAGCCAGATACGCAGTATTTT; length: 15; V: TRBV7-9; D: TRBD2; J: TRBJ2-3; size: many
CDR3: CASSISGPTMNTEAFF; DNA: TGTGCCAGTAGTATCTCGGGACCTACTATGAACACTGAAGCTTTCTTT; length: 16; V: TRBV19; D: -; J: TRBJ1-1; size: -
CDR3: CSVDLAGGTNTGELFF; DNA: TGCAGCGTTGACCTAGCGGGGGGTACGAACACCGGGGAGCTGTTTTTT; length: 16; V: TRBV29-1; D: TRBD2; J: TRBJ2-2; size: -
CDR3: CAIQTVNTEAFF; DNA: TGTGCCATCCAAACAGTGAACACTGAAGCTTTCTTT; length: 12; V: TRBV10-3; D: -; J: TRBJ1-1; size: many
CDR3: CASSVAARLGDTEAFF; DNA: TGTGCCAGCAGCGTAGCTGCCCGACTGGGGGACACTGAAGCTTTCTTT; length: 16; V: TRBV9; D: -; J: TRBJ1-1; size: few
CDR3: CSARANRGNNSPLHF; DNA: TGCAGTGCTAGAGCAAACAGGGGTAATAATTCACCCCTCCACTTT; length: 15; V: TRBV20-1; D: TRBD1; J: TRBJ1-6; size: -
CDR3: CASSSGLAGEVNEQFF; DNA: TGCGCCAGCAGCTCTGGACTAGCGGGAGAGGTCAATGAGCAGTTCTTC; length: 16; V: TRBV5-1; D: TRBD2; J: TRBJ2-1; size: many
CDR3: CASSLALSGSYEQYF; DNA: TGTGCCAGCAGCTTAGCGCTCAGCGGCTCCTACGAGCAGTACTTC; length: 15; V: TRBV7-2; D: -; J: TRBJ2-7; size: many
CDR3: CSVEKDSIYGYTF; DNA: TGCAGCGTTGAGAAGGACAGTATCTATGGCTACACCTTC; length: 13; V: TRBV29-1; D: -; J: TRBJ1-2; size: -
CDR3: CASSLYPTDTQYF; DNA: TGTGCCAGCAGCTTATACCCCACAGATACGCAGTATTTT; length: 13; V: TRBV7-2; D: -; J: TRBJ2-3; size: many
CDR3: CASSHLRGSKNIQYF; DNA: TGTGCCAGCAGCCACCTTAGGGGTTCCAAAAACATTCAGTACTTC; length: 15; V: TRBV13; D: -; J: TRBJ2-4; size: few
CDR3: CASSSEGQGYSYEQYF; DNA: TGTGCCAGCAGCTCTGAGGGACAGGGTTACTCCTACGAGCAGTACTTC; length: 16; V: TRBV28; D: TRBD1; J: TRBJ2-7; size: -
CDR3: CASSRNRVAFF; DNA: TGTGCCAGCAGCCGGAATCGTGTAGCTTTCTTT; length: 11; V: TRBV7-2; D: -; J: TRBJ1-1; size: many
CDR3: CASSLPTDPNEKLFF; DNA: TGTGCCAGCAGCTTACCGACAGACCCTAATGAAAAACTGTTTTTT; length: 15; V: TRBV7-9; D: -; J: TRBJ1-4; size: few
CDR3: CASATVTGGINQPQHF; DNA: TGTGCCTCAGCAACTGTCACAGGAGGTATCAATCAGCCCCAGCATTTT; length: 16; V: TRBV6-1; D: -; J: TRBJ1-5; size: few
CDR3: CASSPSTGTGNIQYF; DNA: TGCGCCAGCAGTCCTTCGACAGGGACGGGTAACATTCAGTACTTC; length: 15; V: TRBV4-3; D: TRBD1; J: TRBJ2-4; size: -
CDR3: CASSVLQETQYF; DNA: TGTGCCAGCAGTGTGCTACAAGAGACCCAGTACTTC; length: 12; V: TRBV2; D: -; J: TRBJ2-5; size: -
CDR3: CASDKQDSGNTIYF; DNA: TGCGCCAGCGACAAACAGGATTCTGGAAACACCATATATTTT; length: 14; V: TRBV5-1; D: -; J: TRBJ1-3; size: few
CDR3: CASSLGEGLPKEQFF; DNA: TGTGCCAGCAGCTTGGGGGAGGGACTACCGAAGGAGCAGTTCTTC; length: 15; V: TRBV5-4; D: TRBD2; J: TRBJ2-1; size: many
CDR3: CASSRLNPGGADTQYF; DNA: TGTGCCAGCAGCCGCCTCAACCCGGGAGGCGCAGATACGCAGTATTTT; length: 16; V: TRBV14; D: TRBD2; J: TRBJ2-3; size: -
CDR3: CASTPTDPYEQYF; DNA: TGTGCCAGCACTCCGACAGACCCCTACGAGCAGTACTTC; length: 13; V: TRBV6-1; D: -; J: TRBJ2-7; size: many
CDR3: CSADPGGLSYEQYF; DNA: TGCAGTGCTGACCCCGGGGGTCTCTCCTACGAGCAGTACTTC; length: 14; V: TRBV20-1; D: -; J: TRBJ2-7; size: few
CDR3: CASSPGRPWETQYF; DNA: TGTGCCAGCAGCCCCGGGAGGCCCTGGGAGACCCAGTACTTC; length: 14; V: TRBV27; D: TRBD2; J: TRBJ2-5; size: few
CDR3: CASSLPGQGPLHF; DNA: TGTGCCAGCAGTTTGCCGGGACAGGGACCCCTCCACTTT; length: 13; V: TRBV7-8; D: TRBD1; J: TRBJ1-6; size: many
CDR3: CATSRDLLAGGNEQFF; DNA: TGTGCCACCAGCAGAGATTTGCTAGCGGGAGGCAATGAGCAGTTCTTC; length: 16; V: TRBV15; D: TRBD2; J: TRBJ2-1; size: many
CDR3: CASSLRRDQPQHF; DNA: TGTGCCAGCTCACTTAGGAGGGATCAGCCCCAGCATTTT; length: 13; V: TRBV18; D: -; J: TRBJ1-5; size: few